Each of the 8 T cell receptor beta chains below was sequenced from the same sample in a study of T-cell memory formation after mild COVID-19. TCRdb reprocessed the 5' RACE reads with MiXCR, giving one entry per CDR3 protein. The sample includes some 270,000 distinct CDR3 sequences, roughly 14% of them seen just once. The sample consisted of PBMCs or a T cell subset sorted from them (not recorded which). The origin of the receptors is an adult woman who had mild COVID-19 (a few samples of this study predate the infection). Cell type and time point are not known.

The CDR3 coding sequence is TGTGCCAGCAGCCAGGGTAACAATCAGCCCCAGCATTTT. The encoded protein is CASSQGNNQPQHF. The chain employs TRBV2 and TRBJ1-5; possible D gene TRBD1, 5 bases. The CDR3 spans 13 residues. Trimming pared 6 bases from V and 3 bases from J, leaving 9 bases between. Germline V gene data show CDR1 as SNHLY and CDR2 as FYNNEI.

V is TRBV12-3 or TRBV12-4 and J is TRBJ2-2; 7 bases match TRBD1. CDR3 size: 16 residues. V was clipped by 6 bases and J by 5 bases; unmatched bases: 12. The CDR3 reads CASSHDRVVRTGELFF. The CDR3 coding sequence is TGTGCCAGCAGCCACGACAGGGTTGTAAGGACCGGGGAGCTGTTTTTT.

This clonotype was picked up a small number of times. This chain joins TRBV24-1 and TRBJ2-7; TRBD2 aligns across 9 bases. The germline CDR1 and CDR2 sequences are KGHDR and SFDVKD. This CDR3 is built from 13 residues. Germline trimming cut 9 bases from V and 6 bases from J; bases unmatched to any gene: 8. CDR3 in amino acids: CATRKAGGGEQYF. For the CDR3, the DNA is TGTGCCACCCGTAAAGCGGGGGGAGGCGAGCAGTACTTC.

This clonotype has a count of ten or more. The rearrangement uses TRBV5-5 and TRBJ2-1, with 10 bases fitting TRBD2. Germline CDR1 reads SGHKS; CDR2 reads YYEKEE (reference sequence). CDR3 size: 15 residues. Trimming took 0 bases from V and 8 from J; bases not matched to a gene: 5. CDR3 residues: CASSLGLAGVDEQFF. The CDR3 DNA sequence: TGTGCCAGCAGCTTGGGGCTAGCGGGGGTTGATGAGCAGTTCTTC.

The chain employs TRBV14 and TRBJ2-7, with D perhaps assigned TRBD1 or TRBD2 (5 bases each). Germline CDR1 is SGHDN and CDR2 is FVKESK. V was shortened by 4 bases and J by 0 bases, with 13 bases between the two germline ends. This CDR3 spans 15 amino acids. The CDR3 bases are TGTGCCAGCAGCCCCCTTCGGGGCAGCTCCTACGAGCAGTACTTC. Translation: CASSPLRGSSYEQYF. The full variable domain, in which reference TRBV14 and TRBJ2-7 provide the parts outside the CDR3, is EAGVTQFPSHSVIEKGQTVTLRCDPISGHDNLYWYRRVMGKEIKFLLHFVKESKQDESGMPNNRFLAERTGGTYSTLKVQPAELEDSGVYFCASSPLRGSSYEQYFGPGTRLTVT.

This clonotype was counted many times. The chain employs TRBV12-3 or TRBV12-4 and TRBJ2-5; a possible D gene is TRBD1 (6 bases). The germline V and J ends were trimmed by 0 bases and 5 bases, with 10 bases remaining between them. This CDR3 is 14 amino acids long. CDR3: CASSLAGAGETQYF. The CDR3 DNA sequence: TGTGCCAGCAGTTTAGCGGGGGCCGGGGAGACCCAGTACTTC.

This clonotype was counted many times. The V call is TRBV20-1, the J call TRBJ1-5; TRBD1 might be the D (5 bases). The CDR3 has 14 residues. The germline gives CDR1 DFQATT, CDR2 SNEGSKA (reference sequence). V dropped 6 bases and J dropped 1 base, with 13 bases sitting between them. CDR3 nucleotide sequence: TGCAGTGCGGTAAGGGGTCCAAGCAATCAGCCCCAGCATTTT. Translating gives CSAVRGPSNQPQHF.

This clonotype was observed a few times. The chain has TRBV6-5 and TRBJ2-5; unclear D gene. V dropped 7 bases and J dropped 4 bases, with 13 bases sitting between them. From germline, CDR1 is MNHEY and CDR2 SVGAGI. The length of the CDR3 is 13 residues. The CDR3 loop reads CASTNLGRETQYF. The CDR3 DNA reads TGTGCCAGCACTAACTTGGGTCGAGAGACCCAGTACTTC.